This TCR beta chain appears in the sequencing data of a study of blood T cells in healthy people across ages. Concerning this clonotype itself: Its antigen remains unknown.

General study points: Strong correlation was found linking TCR beta diversity to naive T cell percentage. Higher diversity and more naive CD4+ cells were features of long-lived donors, compared to aged donors.

CDR1 is DFQATT, CDR2 SNEGSKA, per germline (reference sequence). This CDR3 has 12 residues. Combining a sample-barcoded 5' primer with a J-beta primer mix, a second PCR ran for roughly 6 to 12 cycles. Tags on each cDNA molecule came from a template-switch adaptor with 12 random nucleotides. TCRdb re-analysed the 5' RACE reads in MiXCR, keeping a single row per CDR3 protein. The sample holds about 1.4 million distinct CDR3 sequences; around 59% are singletons and the top ten take approximately 7%. The genes are TRBV20-1 and TRBJ2-5; D not certain. The J call may be in error: the DNA end matches TRBJ2-7 better. This sequence originates from a man younger than 35 in good health. Material: blood. The CDR3 is CSAPTASAEQYF. CDR3 nucleotide sequence: TGCAGTGCTCCAACCGCTAGTGCCGAGCAGTACTTC.